The clone carrying this T cell receptor beta chain was counted many times. Researchers amplified the TCR beta CDR3 regions from RNA transcripts. When the TCR CDR3 underwent first-round RT-PCR, the HTBI primer set was used. TCRdb recomputed calls from the multiplex PCR reads with MiXCR, one row per CDR3 protein. Among roughly 650,000 distinct CDR3 sequences listed, about 16% were seen once. Orbital computed tomography, thyroid ultrasound, serum thyroxine and TRAb, and clinical symptoms together informed the diagnoses. PBMCs stemmed from approximately 10 ml fresh peripheral blood. These data come from a study of T cells in Graves' hyperthyroidism and ophthalmopathy. CDR1 SEHNR and CDR2 FQNEAQ come from the germline V gene (reference sequence). Trimming cost V 5 bases and J 4 bases, with 8 bases left between them. The CDR3 is made up of 12 amino acids.

This chain connects TRBV7-9 to TRBJ2-5; unclear D gene. This TCR came from a middle-aged woman with Graves' ophthalmopathy. The specimen sequenced was blood. The DNA for the CDR3 is TGTGCCAGCAGCCCACTCGGAGAGACCCAGTACTTC. It specifies CASSPLGETQYF.